This T cell receptor beta chain appears in the sequencing data of a study of OX40 agonist ivuxolimab in advanced cancers. About the study: Treatment of patients was with ivuxolimab, an agonistic anti-OX40 (CD134) antibody.

A single count supports this clone. CDR3 size: 12 residues. The germline gives CDR1 LNHDA, CDR2 SQIVND (reference sequence). Between the trimmed V and J ends, which lost 3 bases and 6 bases, there was a span of 7 bases. Profiled with immunoSEQ multiplex PCR; TCRdb holds only in-frame clones, not every one. In the table there are about 88,000 clones, about 86% of which are singletons. This sequence joins TRBV19 and TRBJ2-3; the D is unclear. The source is an adult with an advanced solid tumor such as melanoma, head and neck, liver or kidney cancer. Source: CD4+ or CD8+ T cells sorted from blood, taken in a trial of the OX40 agonist ivuxolimab. As DNA, the CDR3 is TGTGCCAGTAGTATTTCGGGTGATACGCAGTATTTT. As protein: CASSISGDTQYF.